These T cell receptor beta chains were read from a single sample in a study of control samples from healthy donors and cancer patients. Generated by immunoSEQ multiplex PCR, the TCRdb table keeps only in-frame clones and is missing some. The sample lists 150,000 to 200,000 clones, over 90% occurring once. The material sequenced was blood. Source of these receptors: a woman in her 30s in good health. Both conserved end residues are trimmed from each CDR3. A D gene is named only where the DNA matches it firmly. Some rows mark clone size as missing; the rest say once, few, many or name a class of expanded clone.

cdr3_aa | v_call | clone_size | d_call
ASSVTGGSAF | TRBV27 | NA | TRBD1
AISEFEVGASTGELF | TRBV10-3 | NA | NA
ASSRTSGPRYEQY | TRBV7-3 | NA | TRBD2
ASYLGLGLMRNAEAF | TRBV2 | NA | NA
ASSQDATAYEQY | TRBV3-1/TRBV3-2 | NA | NA
ASSLGGDRLYNEQF | TRBV28 | NA | NA
ASSPPRRGYQETQY | TRBV11-3 | NA | TRBD2
AWSLGGNTEAF | TRBV30 | NA | NA
ASSESVGFVSRYGYT | TRBV6-1 | NA | NA
ASSQGRGHGTEAF | TRBV3-1/TRBV3-2 | NA | TRBD1
AWTDRGDSPLH | TRBV30 | NA | TRBD1
ASSLVLWDRDPYEQY | TRBV11-3 | NA | TRBD1
ASSLGAGTGLGNTIY | TRBV7-6 | NA | TRBD1
ASSQDWDRGSFLDSGANVLT | TRBV3-1/TRBV3-2 | NA | TRBD1
ASSYEFGSPKD | TRBV6-6 | NA | NA
ASSHGVEFNEQF | TRBV6-2/TRBV6-3 | NA | NA
ASSVSRPNTGELF | TRBV25-1 | NA | NA
ASSQAGKWENTIY | TRBV3-1/TRBV3-2 | NA | NA
ASSLQAVGQPQH | TRBV28 | NA | NA
ASIAETGINQPQH | TRBV6-5 | NA | TRBD1
ASSLTGGLAETQY | TRBV7-9 | NA | TRBD1
ASSFYVSGRGETQY | TRBV5-6 | NA | TRBD2
ASSFGVQEFGGELF | TRBV13 | once | NA
ASSQGHQNTEAF | TRBV3-1/TRBV3-2 | NA | NA
ASSEVKGRKLF | TRBV6-1 | NA | NA
ASSPGAAGTNEKLF | TRBV5-1 | NA | NA
ASSHDSSHSNQPQH | TRBV7-9 | NA | NA
ATAGQGAKDTQY | TRBV21-1 | NA | NA